The 29 T cell receptor beta chains below were found in one sample sequenced in a study of blood T cell repertoires in COVID-19. Data came from immunoSEQ multiplex PCR; TCRdb stores just in-frame clones and leaves some out. This sample has some 370,000 clones, with around 92% found just once. Sequences were obtained from peripheral blood. The receptors originated from a man aged 40-49 years with acute or convalescent COVID-19.

The J gene is TRBJ2-7, the V gene TRBV5-6; D is perhaps TRBD2 (5 bases). This CDR3 spans 12 amino acids. V lost 5 bases, J lost 6 bases, and 12 bases lay in between. Germline V lookup: CDR1 SGHDT, CDR2 YYEEEE. CDR3 residues: CASSRGTPEQYF. The CDR3 DNA sequence: TGTGCCAGCAGTCGGGGTACCCCCGAGCAGTACTTC.

The CDR3 spells CASSGGQNTEAFF. The CDR3 region has the DNA TGCGCCAGCAGCGGGGGACAAAACACTGAAGCTTTCTTT. The chain joins TRBV5-1 to TRBJ1-1, with D maybe TRBD1 (6 bases). Trimming took off 4 bases at V and 2 bases at J, with 9 bases between the two ends. There are 13 residues in the CDR3. CDR1 is SGHRS and CDR2 is YFSETQ in the germline V gene.

V usage is TRBV7-9 and J usage is TRBJ1-2; weak D call: TRBD1 (6 bases). This CDR3 region has 14 residues. Trimming removed 3 bases at V and 3 bases at J, with 11 bases between. Per the germline V gene, CDR1 is SEHNR and CDR2 is FQNEAQ (reference sequence). The CDR3 DNA is TGTGCCAGCAGCTTCGACAGGTCGGACTATGGCTACACCTTC. It yields the protein CASSFDRSDYGYTF.

This chain links TRBV30 with TRBJ2-7; tentatively, D is TRBD2 (6 bases). Trimming pared 2 bases from V and 5 bases from J, leaving 16 bases between. Germline CDR1 is GTSNPN and CDR2 is SVGIG (reference sequence). This CDR3 contains 14 residues. This CDR3 is CAWSSGDLRNEQYF. CDR3 bases: TGTGCCTGGAGTTCGGGAGATCTTCGGAACGAGCAGTACTTC.

In DNA form, the CDR3 reads TGTGCCTGGAGTTTCAACAGGGGCCCCCAACCCCAGCATTTT. This sequence encodes CAWSFNRGPQPQHF. This chain joins TRBV30 and TRBJ1-5; 7 positions agree with TRBD1. V was pared by 2 bases and J by 10 bases, with 11 bases of the junction left unmatched. From germline, CDR1 is GTSNPN and CDR2 SVGIG (reference sequence). CDR3 length: 14 amino acids.

J is TRBJ1-1 and V is TRBV6-1; 9 bases are shared with TRBD1. CDR3 length equals 17 residues. Germline assignment: CDR1 MNHNS and CDR2 SASEGT. V dropped 3 bases and J dropped 5; count of bases not matched to a gene: 13. The CDR3 DNA sequence: TGTGCCAGCAGTGACCTGTCGTTAGGGACAGGGAAGACTGAAGCTTTCTTT. Encoded protein: CASSDLSLGTGKTEAFF.

This chain connects TRBV30 to TRBJ2-1; 11 nucleotides align to TRBD2. This CDR3 has 13 amino acids. Germline lookup yields CDR1 GTSNPN and CDR2 SVGIG (reference sequence). With 6 bases clipped from V and 8 bases from J, the junction kept 6 bases outside the gene matches. CDR3: CACIAGGAYEQFF. CDR3 DNA: TGTGCCTGCATAGCGGGAGGGGCTTATGAGCAGTTCTTC.

This chain joins TRBV30 and TRBJ1-5; 7 positions agree with TRBD1. The CDR3 extends over 17 amino acids. The junction had 9 bases not matched to a gene; V was cut back by 0 bases and J by 1 base. CDR1 and CDR2 (germline): GTSNPN, SVGIG (reference sequence). CDR3 region: CAWSVDGQVRSNQPQHF. In nucleotides, the CDR3 is TGTGCCTGGAGTGTGGACGGACAGGTACGCAGCAATCAGCCCCAGCATTTT.

The chain links TRBV5-4 to TRBJ2-1, with 9 bases matching TRBD2. The length of the CDR3 is 17 residues. The germline gives CDR1 SGHNT, CDR2 YYREEE (reference sequence). J lost 3 bases, V lost 1 base, and 8 bases had no gene match. As DNA, the CDR3 is TGTGCCAGCAGCTTGCCACTAGCGGGCCCGAACTACAATGAGCAGTTCTTC. Translated: CASSLPLAGPNYNEQFF. Full variable domain (outside the CDR3, taken from reference TRBV5-4 and TRBJ2-1): ETGVTQSPTHLIKTRGQQVTLRCSSQSGHNTVSWYQQALGQGPQFIFQYYREEENGRGNFPPRFSGLQFPNYSSELNVNALELDDSALYLCASSLPLAGPNYNEQFFGPGTRLTVL.

This clone occurred once. This chain connects TRBV4-1 to TRBJ1-4, with D tentatively TRBD1 (5 bases). V gave up 4 bases and J gave up 2 bases, with 8 bases separating them. Per germline, CDR1 MGHRA and CDR2 YSYEKL. This CDR3 has 14 residues. This CDR3 reads CASSPRGTNEKLFF. In nucleotides, the CDR3 is TGCGCCAGCAGCCCCCGGGGGACTAATGAAAAACTGTTTTTT.

The J gene is TRBJ1-5, the V gene TRBV27; D uncertain. Trimming took off 6 bases at V and 7 bases at J, with 13 bases between the two ends. The CDR3 spans 13 residues. The germline CDR1 and CDR2 sequences are MNHEY and SMNVEV (reference sequence). The CDR3 reads CASRLAPRQPQHF. As DNA, the CDR3 is TGTGCCAGCAGACTTGCACCGAGGCAGCCCCAGCATTTT.

The table lists this clone with a few counts. The rearrangement uses TRBV6-5 and TRBJ1-5; D unclear. Germline assignment: CDR1 MNHEY and CDR2 SVGAGI. The CDR3 contains 16 residues. V lost 0 bases, J lost 0 bases, and 9 bases lay in between. The CDR3 region is CASSYSTGYSNQPQHF. DNA for the CDR3: TGTGCCAGCAGTTACTCGACTGGGTATAGCAATCAGCCCCAGCATTTT.

This clone was found once. This rearrangement joins TRBV10-3 to TRBJ2-7, with 9 bases lining up with TRBD2. The V gene's germline CDR1 is ENHRY and CDR2 SYGVKD. The CDR3 is 15 residues long. V dropped 0 bases and J dropped 3; count of bases not matched to a gene: 3. The CDR3: CAISESFSGSYEQYF. CDR3 coding DNA: TGTGCCATCAGTGAGTCCTTTAGCGGGAGCTACGAGCAGTACTTC.

The V and J genes are TRBV28 and TRBJ1-5, with 8 bases fitting TRBD1. V was pared by 4 bases and J by 1 base, with 6 bases of the junction left unmatched. Germline loops: CDR1 MDHEN, CDR2 SYDVKM. The CDR3 consists of 16 residues. CDR3 protein: CASSYIRGRSNQPQHF. The CDR3 nucleotides are TGTGCCAGCAGTTATATCAGGGGGCGAAGCAATCAGCCCCAGCATTTT.

The chain recombines TRBV28 with TRBJ2-7, with D possibly being TRBD1 (6 bases). The CDR3 covers 14 residues. V lost 3 bases and J 5 bases, leaving 14 bases between the germline ends. Looked up from germline, CDR1 is MDHEN and CDR2 is SYDVKM. CDR3 in DNA: TGTGCCAGCAGTTTGTCCAGGGGACCCAACGAGCAGTACTTC. It specifies CASSLSRGPNEQYF.

This chain uses TRBV4-1 with TRBJ1-1; D remains ambiguous. Germline V lookup: CDR1 MGHRA, CDR2 YSYEKL. The V end lost 0 bases, the J end lost 4 bases, and 6 bases lay between the germline ends. The CDR3 sequence is 13 residues long. The CDR3 sequence is CASSQDTGTEAFF. As DNA, the CDR3 is TGCGCCAGCAGCCAAGATACGGGCACTGAAGCTTTCTTT.

V and J are TRBV19 and TRBJ1-1; D might be TRBD1 (6 bases). Germline V gene data show CDR1 as LNHDA and CDR2 as SQIVND (reference sequence). V lost 4 bases and J 1 base, leaving 10 bases between the germline ends. This CDR3 comprises 14 residues. CDR3 sequence (DNA): TGTGCCAGTAGTACCGGCAGGGGGAACACTGAAGCTTTCTTT. The encoded protein is CASSTGRGNTEAFF.

The V and J genes are TRBV7-9 and TRBJ2-7; TRBD1 is a possible D gene (6 bases). The length of the CDR3 is 15 residues. CDR1 SEHNR and CDR2 FQNEAQ come from the germline V gene (reference sequence). Trimming took off 6 bases at V and 4 bases at J, with 19 bases between the two ends. CDR3 protein: CASRPEGVGAYEQYF. CDR3 nucleotides: TGTGCCAGCAGACCCGAGGGGGTCGGGGCGTACGAGCAGTACTTC.

The chain joins TRBV9 to TRBJ1-4, with D possibly being TRBD1 (5 bases). CDR3 length equals 15 residues. Germline-derived CDR1 and CDR2 are SGDLS and YYNGEE. Trimming left V 4 bases short and J 8 bases short, with 18 bases between. CDR3 protein: CASSQLGGVAEKLFF. CDR3 in DNA: TGTGCCAGCAGCCAGCTCGGGGGGGTGGCAGAAAAACTGTTTTTT.

V gene TRBV11-2 combines with J gene TRBJ2-2; 8 bases agree with TRBD1. Germline V gene lookup returns CDR1 SGHAT and CDR2 FQNNGV. The V and J ends lost 3 bases and 2 bases, in that order; junction bases with no gene match: 5. The CDR3 totals 16 residues. The CDR3, as DNA: TGTGCCAGCAGCTTCCTGACAGGGGTAAACACCGGGGAGCTGTTTTTT. Amino acid sequence: CASSFLTGVNTGELFF. Together with reference TRBV11-2 and TRBJ2-2, the CDR3 gives the full variable domain: EAGVAQSPRYKIIEKRQSVAFWCNPISGHATLYWYQQILGQGPKLLIQFQNNGVVDDSQLPKDRFSAERLKGVDSTLKIQPAKLEDSAVYLCASSFLTGVNTGELFFGEGSRLTVL.

This sequence joins TRBV6-2 or TRBV6-3 and TRBJ1-2; a weak D match, TRBD1 (6 bases). V was trimmed by 0 bases and J by 1 base, leaving 12 bases between them. Per the germline V gene, CDR1 is MNHEY and CDR2 is SVGEGT. This CDR3 has 16 residues. CDR3 sequence: CASSYSRQGNNYGYTF. CDR3 bases: TGTGCCAGCAGTTACTCGCGGCAGGGGAATAACTATGGCTACACCTTC.

The chain uses TRBV19 and TRBJ2-1, with D maybe TRBD2 (6 bases). Trimming shortened V by 3 bases and J by 9 bases, and 12 bases separated the two germline ends. The V gene's germline CDR1 is LNHDA and CDR2 SQIVND (reference sequence). The CDR3 length is 13 residues. The CDR3 coding sequence is TGTGCCAGTAGTATGGCCCACGGGGGTGAGCAGTTCTTC. This encodes CASSMAHGGEQFF.

V gene TRBV6-4 combines with J gene TRBJ2-5; 9 bases match TRBD1. CDR1 is MRHNA, CDR2 SNTAGT, per germline. V lost 11 bases, J lost 4 bases, and 11 bases stayed unmatched. The CDR3 sequence is 14 residues long. CDR3 protein: CADPGQGARETQYF. CDR3 nucleotide sequence: TGTGCCGATCCGGGACAGGGCGCTCGAGAGACCCAGTACTTC.

The CDR3 protein is CASSVDPNGDGYTF. CDR3 sequence (DNA): TGTGCCAGCAGCGTCGATCCGAACGGTGATGGCTACACCTTC. The chain uses TRBV5-4 and TRBJ1-2; D unclear. Looked up from germline, CDR1 is SGHNT and CDR2 is YYREEE (reference sequence). The CDR3 length is 14 residues. V was cut by 4 bases and J by 6 bases, with 16 bases left in between. Supplemented by reference TRBV5-4 and TRBJ1-2, the full variable domain reads ETGVTQSPTHLIKTRGQQVTLRCSSQSGHNTVSWYQQALGQGPQFIFQYYREEENGRGNFPPRFSGLQFPNYSSELNVNALELDDSALYLCASSVDPNGDGYTFGSGTRLTVV.

The rearrangement joins TRBV6-5 to TRBJ1-4; D gene unclear. The ends were cut back, 0 bases at V and 10 bases at J, with 9 bases in the middle. CDR3 size: 13 residues. From germline, CDR1 is MNHEY and CDR2 SVGAGI. The CDR3 reads CASSYSGRRKLFF. The CDR3 nucleotides are TGTGCCAGCAGTTACTCGGGCAGACGAAAACTGTTTTTT.

The chain links TRBV4-1 to TRBJ2-5; 8 bases are a match to TRBD2. The junction had 17 bases not matched to a gene; V was cut back by 0 bases and J by 2 bases. From germline, CDR1 is MGHRA and CDR2 YSYEKL. There are 20 residues in the CDR3. Written as DNA, the CDR3 is TGCGCCAGCAGCCAAGATCCTATAGGTGCTAGCGGGCACCTTCAAGAGACCCAGTACTTC. This translates into CASSQDPIGASGHLQETQYF.

The V call is TRBV2, the J call TRBJ2-7; perhaps TRBD1 as D (5 bases). Trimming stripped 6 bases from V and 1 base from J, with 16 bases between. The length of the CDR3 is 15 residues. Per germline, CDR1 SNHLY and CDR2 FYNNEI. The CDR3 loop is CASRDFRVGSYEQYF. As DNA, the CDR3 is TGTGCCAGCAGAGACTTCAGGGTAGGGTCCTACGAGCAGTACTTC. Drawing the rest from reference TRBV2 and TRBJ2-7, the complete variable domain is EPEVTQTPSHQVTQMGQEVILRCVPISNHLYFYWYRQILGQKVEFLVSFYNNEISEKSEIFDDQFSVERPDGSNFTLKIRSTKLEDSAMYFCASRDFRVGSYEQYFGPGTRLTVT.

CDR3 nucleotides: TGCGCCAGCAGTGAGTCATTCGAGGGCGACCAATCCAGGGGATATAGCTACACCTTC. It codes for CASSESFEGDQSRGYSYTF. The chain has TRBV10-1 and TRBJ1-2; possibly TRBD1 for D (6 bases). In germline, CDR1 is WNHNN, CDR2 SYGVQD (reference sequence). The CDR3 sequence is 19 residues long. The V end lost 0 bases, the J end lost 9 bases, and 29 bases lay between the germline ends.

The V call is TRBV19, the J call TRBJ2-5; the D is unclear. This CDR3 is 12 amino acids long. Trimming removed 6 bases from V and 0 bases from J, with 5 bases in between. The V gene's germline CDR1 is LNHDA and CDR2 SQIVND (reference sequence). The CDR3 loop is CASSPNQETQYF. Written as DNA, the CDR3 is TGTGCCAGTAGCCCCAACCAAGAGACCCAGTACTTC.